This T cell receptor beta chain originates from a study of blood T cells in healthy people across ages. Study at large: Capture via template switching afforded approximately one barcoded beta molecule per two T cells. General study results and limits: Among T cells, TCR beta diversity per million cells dropped roughly linearly as age rose.

The germline V gene encodes CDR1 DFQATT and CDR2 SNEGSKA (reference sequence). V lost 6 bases and J lost 4, with 13 bases in between. The CDR3 runs to 13 residues. In this sample, this clonotype turned up a few times. Its antigen is undetermined. A second roughly 7 to 12 cycle PCR used barcoded and J-beta primers. TCRdb re-analysed the 5' RACE reads in MiXCR, keeping a single row per CDR3 protein. The data contain hundreds of thousands of distinct CDR3 sequences, 40% to 45% of them seen just once; the ten biggest clones take up 20%. The chain recombines TRBV20-1 with TRBJ2-1; no reliable D call. This clonotype was sampled from a woman in her fifties or sixties in good health. The sample taken for sequencing was blood. CDR3 residues: CSAPLRQYNEQFF. In DNA, the CDR3 is TGCAGTGCCCCGTTGCGGCAGTACAATGAGCAGTTCTTC.